This entry is about one T cell receptor beta chain. Its specificity is unknown. The data derive from a study of blood T cells in healthy people across ages. Study-wide points: Strongly correlated with naive T cell percentage was TCR beta diversity. Donor CMV status, an unknown factor, possibly confounded changes in expanded clonotypes.

The germline CDR1 and CDR2 sequences are MNHEY and SMNVEV (reference sequence). The CDR3 has 15 amino acids. With V trimmed by 6 bases and J by 5 bases, 12 bases remained unmatched. A second PCR of 7 to 11 cycles used a sample-barcoded 5' primer and a J-beta primer mix. TCRdb re-derived calls from the 5' RACE reads in MiXCR, one entry per CDR3 protein. The table has 800,000 to 1,000,000 distinct CDR3 sequences, 40% to 60% seen once. The sequenced material came from blood. The chain couples TRBV27 to TRBJ2-5; 7 bases line up with TRBD2. The sequence came from a man aged 25-45 years in good health. CDR3 nucleotides: TGTGCCAGCAGAACATACCGACTAGCAAAGGAGACCCAGTACTTC. Encoded protein: CASRTYRLAKETQYF.